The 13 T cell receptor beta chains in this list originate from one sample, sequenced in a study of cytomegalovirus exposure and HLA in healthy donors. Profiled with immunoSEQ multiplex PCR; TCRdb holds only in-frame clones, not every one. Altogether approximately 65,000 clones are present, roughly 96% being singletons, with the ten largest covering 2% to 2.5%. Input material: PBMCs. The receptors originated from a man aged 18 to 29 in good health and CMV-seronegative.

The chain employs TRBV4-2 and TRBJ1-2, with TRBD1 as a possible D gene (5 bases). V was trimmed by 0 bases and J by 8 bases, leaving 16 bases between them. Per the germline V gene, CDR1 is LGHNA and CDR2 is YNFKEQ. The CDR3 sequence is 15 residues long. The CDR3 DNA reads TGTGCCAGCAGCCAAGATCCGCAGGGCCTTTACGGCTACACCTTC. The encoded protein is CASSQDPQGLYGYTF.

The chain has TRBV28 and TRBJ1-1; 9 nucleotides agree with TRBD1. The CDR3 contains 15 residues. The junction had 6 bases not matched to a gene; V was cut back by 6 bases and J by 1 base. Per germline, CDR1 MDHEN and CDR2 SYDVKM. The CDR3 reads CASSQWDRANTEAFF. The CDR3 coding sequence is TGTGCCAGCAGCCAATGGGACAGGGCGAACACTGAAGCTTTCTTT.

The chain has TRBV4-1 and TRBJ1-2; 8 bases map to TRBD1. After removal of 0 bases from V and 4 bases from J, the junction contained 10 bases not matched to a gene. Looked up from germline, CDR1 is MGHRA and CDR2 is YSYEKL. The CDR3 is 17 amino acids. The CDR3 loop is CASSQEGVRTGSYGYTF. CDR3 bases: TGCGCCAGCAGCCAAGAGGGAGTGAGGACAGGGAGCTATGGCTACACCTTC.

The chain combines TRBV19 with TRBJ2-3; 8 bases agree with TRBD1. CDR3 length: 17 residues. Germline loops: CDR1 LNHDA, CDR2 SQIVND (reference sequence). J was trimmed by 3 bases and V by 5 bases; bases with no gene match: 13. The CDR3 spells CASSLESQGAGTDTQYF. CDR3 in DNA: TGTGCCAGTAGTCTTGAAAGTCAGGGGGCCGGAACAGATACGCAGTATTTT.

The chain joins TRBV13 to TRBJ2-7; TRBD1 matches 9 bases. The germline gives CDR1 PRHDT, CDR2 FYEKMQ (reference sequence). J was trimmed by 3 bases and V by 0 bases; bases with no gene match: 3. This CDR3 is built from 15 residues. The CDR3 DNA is TGTGCCAGCAGCTTAGGACAGGGGGCAGTCTACGAGCAGTACTTC. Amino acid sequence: CASSLGQGAVYEQYF.

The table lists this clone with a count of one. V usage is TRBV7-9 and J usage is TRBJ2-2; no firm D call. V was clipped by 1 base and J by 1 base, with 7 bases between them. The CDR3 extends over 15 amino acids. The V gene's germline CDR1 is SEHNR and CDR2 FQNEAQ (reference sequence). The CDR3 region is CASSLGLQNTGELFF. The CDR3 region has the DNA TGTGCCAGCAGCTTAGGCTTACAGAACACCGGGGAGCTGTTTTTT.

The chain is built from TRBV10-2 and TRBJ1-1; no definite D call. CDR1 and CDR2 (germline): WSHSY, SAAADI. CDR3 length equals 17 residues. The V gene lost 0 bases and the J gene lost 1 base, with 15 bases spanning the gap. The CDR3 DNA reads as TGCGCCAGCAGTGAGTCTGTTGGGCTGGGTGCGAACACTGAAGCTTTCTTT. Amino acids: CASSESVGLGANTEAFF.

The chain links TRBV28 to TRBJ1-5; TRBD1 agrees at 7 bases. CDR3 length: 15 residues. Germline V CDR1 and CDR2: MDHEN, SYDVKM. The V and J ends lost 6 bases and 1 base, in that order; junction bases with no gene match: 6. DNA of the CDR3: TGTGCCAGCAGAGACAGGGTATCAAGCAATCAGCCCCAGCATTTT. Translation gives CASRDRVSSNQPQHF. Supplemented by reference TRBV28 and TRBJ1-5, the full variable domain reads DVKVTQSSRYLVKRTGEKVFLECVQDMDHENMFWYRQDPGLGLRLIYFSYDVKMKEKGDIPEGYSVSREKKERFSLILESASTNQTSMYLCASRDRVSSNQPQHFGDGTRLSIL.

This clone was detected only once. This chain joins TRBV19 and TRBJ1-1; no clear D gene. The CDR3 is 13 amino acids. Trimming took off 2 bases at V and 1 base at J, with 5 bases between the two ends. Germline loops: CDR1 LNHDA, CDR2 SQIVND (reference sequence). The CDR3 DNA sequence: TGTGCCAGTAGTATATCCTCGAACACTGAAGCTTTCTTT. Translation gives CASSISSNTEAFF.

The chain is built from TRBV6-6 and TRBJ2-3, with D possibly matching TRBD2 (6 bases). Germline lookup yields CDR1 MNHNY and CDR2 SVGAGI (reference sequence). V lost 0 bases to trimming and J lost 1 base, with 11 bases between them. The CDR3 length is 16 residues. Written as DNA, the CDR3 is TGTGCCAGCAGTTACTCCCGAGTAGCGGGCACAGATACGCAGTATTTT. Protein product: CASSYSRVAGTDTQYF.

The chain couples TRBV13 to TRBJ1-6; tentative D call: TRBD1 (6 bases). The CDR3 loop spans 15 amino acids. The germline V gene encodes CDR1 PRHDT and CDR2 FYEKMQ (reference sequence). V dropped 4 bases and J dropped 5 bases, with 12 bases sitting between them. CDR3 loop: CASSSSGTNNSPLHF. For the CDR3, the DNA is TGTGCCAGCAGCTCCTCCGGGACAAATAATTCACCCCTCCACTTT.

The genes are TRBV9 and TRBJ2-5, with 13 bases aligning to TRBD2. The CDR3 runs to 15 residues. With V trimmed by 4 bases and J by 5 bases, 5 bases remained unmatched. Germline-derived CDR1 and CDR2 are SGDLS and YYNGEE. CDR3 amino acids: CASSPTSGRSETQYF. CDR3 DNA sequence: TGTGCCAGCAGCCCGACTAGCGGGAGGTCCGAGACCCAGTACTTC.

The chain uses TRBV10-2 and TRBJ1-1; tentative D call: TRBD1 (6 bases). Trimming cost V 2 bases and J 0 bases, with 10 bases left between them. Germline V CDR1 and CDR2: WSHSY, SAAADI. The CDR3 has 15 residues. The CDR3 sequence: CASSEGPGVNTEAFF. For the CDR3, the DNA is TGCGCCAGCAGTGAGGGTCCAGGGGTGAACACTGAAGCTTTCTTT.